This T cell receptor beta chain was identified during a study of CD8 T cells in ankylosing spondylitis (dated 2017 in TCRdb). For the wider study: The study profiled T cell receptor beta repertoires in healthy donors and ankylosing spondylitis patients to find disease-linked TCR variants. Peripheral blood samples were taken, and synovial fluid was additionally collected from ankylosing spondylitis patients. The whole study cohort included about a hundred healthy donors and 25 ankylosing spondylitis patients. Paper-wide results and their limitations: Some motif variants were previously reported in synovial fluid and blood of reactive arthritis patients, suggesting common disease-initiation mechanisms. The disease-linked clones showed a CD8+ phenotype and occurred at relatively low frequencies in peripheral blood. The disease-linked clones were reported as significantly enriched in matched synovial fluid samples from ankylosing spondylitis patients. A TCR beta motif made up of several highly homologous amino acid variants appeared to be characteristic of blood from ankylosing spondylitis patients.

The CDR3 has 13 amino acids, counting the end cysteine and phenylalanine. Kept here is only the CDR3 DNA, which spans 39 bases and is read in frame from base 1. CDR1 and CDR2, per the germline V gene, are SGHTA and FQGNSA. Trimming at the junction amounts to 5 bases on V and 9 bases on J, and the germline ends lie 13 bases apart. This clonotype was observed a few times. Its antigen remains unidentified. It has no much larger one-base neighbor in the sample; base qualities were not kept. The sequencer was an Illumina HiSeq 2500. Quantitative 5'-RACE with molecular barcodes was used to prepare TCR beta libraries. From the authors' description of their analysis: A new computational method based on a probabilistic model of VDJ rearrangement was used to identify disease-linked TCR variants. In TCRdb, the public reads were trimmed at Q25 with fastp and aligned with MiXCR, with productive beta chains retained. One record per CDR3 amino acid sequence lists the most common genes and DNA. It is TCRdb's table, rather than the study itself, that gives the V and J calls and clone size. The sample profile shows some 700,000 distinct CDR3 sequences; roughly 19% of them were found once. About 19% of the sample rests with the top ten.

The clonotype was recovered from a male donor with ankylosing spondylitis. Sample: blood, either unsorted or a sorted T cell fraction (not recorded which). This receptor chain uses TRBV7-2 and TRBJ2-2, and possibly TRBD2, on 6 matching bases. The base sequence is TGTGCCAGCAGCCCAGCGGGCAGCTGGGAGCTGTTTTTT. The resulting protein is CASSPAGSWELFF.